A selection of T cell receptor beta chains follows, all from one sample in a study of blood T cell repertoires in COVID-19. Clones were sequenced by immunoSEQ multiplex PCR, and TCRdb holds only the in-frame ones, with some missing. The sample has about 210,000 clones, roughly four fifths seen once. Sequencing was carried out using peripheral blood. The receptors here all came from a woman between 40 and 55 years old with acute or convalescent COVID-19. CDR3s include the opening cysteine and the closing phenylalanine or tryptophan. D genes are given only for firm matches. The listing skips clone size in some rows; elsewhere it reads once, few, many or a size class.

clone size: few; J gene: TRBJ1-2; D gene: TRBD1; V gene: TRBV10-2; CDR3 DNA: TGCGCCAGCCGGGATGTTTATCAGGGGGCGGGTGGCTACACCTTC; CDR3 protein: CASRDVYQGAGGYTF
clone size: .; J gene: TRBJ2-2; D gene: TRBD2; V gene: TRBV5-1; CDR3 DNA: TGCGCCAGCAGCTTGAGCGGGAAGAACACCGGGGAGCTGTTTTTT; CDR3 protein: CASSLSGKNTGELFF
clone size: .; J gene: TRBJ2-1; D gene: TRBD1; V gene: TRBV3-1/TRBV3-2; CDR3 DNA: TGTGCCAGCAGCCAAGAAGTACAGGGGGCCGAGCAGTTCTTC; CDR3 protein: CASSQEVQGAEQFF
clone size: few; J gene: TRBJ2-7; D gene: .; V gene: TRBV3-1/TRBV3-2; CDR3 DNA: TGTGCCAGCAGCCCCCGGACAGTGGGAGGGTACGAGCAGTACTTC; CDR3 protein: CASSPRTVGGYEQYF
clone size: .; J gene: TRBJ2-7; D gene: .; V gene: TRBV18; CDR3 DNA: TGTGCCAGCTCACCACCGCAGGGCTCCTACGAGCAGTACTTC; CDR3 protein: CASSPPQGSYEQYF
clone size: .; J gene: TRBJ1-6; D gene: .; V gene: TRBV9; CDR3 DNA: TGTGCCAGCAGCGAGACGGTGGGGAGCTATAATTCACCCCTCCACTTT; CDR3 protein: CASSETVGSYNSPLHF
clone size: .; J gene: TRBJ1-1; D gene: TRBD1; V gene: TRBV2; CDR3 DNA: TGTGCCAGCAGGGACAGGGGGACTGAAGCTTTCTTT; CDR3 protein: CASRDRGTEAFF
clone size: .; J gene: TRBJ2-3; D gene: .; V gene: TRBV15; CDR3 DNA: TGTGCCACCAGCAGAGATGTAAATACGCAGTATTTT; CDR3 protein: CATSRDVNTQYF
clone size: .; J gene: TRBJ1-6; D gene: TRBD1; V gene: TRBV11-2; CDR3 DNA: TGTGCCAGCAGCAAAACAGGGGGGAATAATTCACCCCTCCACTTT; CDR3 protein: CASSKTGGNNSPLHF
clone size: once; J gene: TRBJ2-3; D gene: TRBD2; V gene: TRBV27; CDR3 DNA: TGTGCCAGCAGCACACTAGCGGGAGGGAGAGGAGATACGCAGTATTTT; CDR3 protein: CASSTLAGGRGDTQYF
clone size: once; J gene: TRBJ1-2; D gene: .; V gene: TRBV3-1/TRBV3-2; CDR3 DNA: TGTGCCAGCAGCCAAGGTCCCGCGGGCTACACCTTC; CDR3 protein: CASSQGPAGYTF
clone size: .; J gene: TRBJ2-7; D gene: .; V gene: TRBV27; CDR3 DNA: TGTGCCAGCAAGGTCCAGGGGTCATACGAGCAGTACTTC; CDR3 protein: CASKVQGSYEQYF
clone size: .; J gene: TRBJ2-3; D gene: TRBD2; V gene: TRBV13; CDR3 DNA: TGTGCCAGCAGCTTATCCTATAGCGGGAGGGAGCAAGATACGCAGTATTTT; CDR3 protein: CASSLSYSGREQDTQYF
clone size: .; J gene: TRBJ2-7; D gene: TRBD2; V gene: TRBV5-1; CDR3 DNA: TGCGCCAGCAGCCCCGCCGGACTAGCGGGAGTCGGTGTGTACGAGCAGTACTTC; CDR3 protein: CASSPAGLAGVGVYEQYF
clone size: .; J gene: TRBJ1-3; D gene: .; V gene: TRBV12-5; CDR3 DNA: TGTGCTAGTGGCCTGGGGGGAAATGGAAACACCATATATTTT; CDR3 protein: CASGLGGNGNTIYF
clone size: many; J gene: TRBJ1-2; D gene: .; V gene: TRBV19; CDR3 DNA: TGTGCCAGTAGTATCGGCAGGGATAATGGCTACACCTTC; CDR3 protein: CASSIGRDNGYTF
clone size: once; J gene: TRBJ2-5; D gene: TRBD2; V gene: TRBV10-2; CDR3 DNA: TGCGCCAGCAGTGAGAGTCGGAGGGCTAGCGGGGTCCGAGAGACCCAGTACTTC; CDR3 protein: CASSESRRASGVRETQYF
clone size: .; J gene: TRBJ1-6; D gene: .; V gene: TRBV11-2; CDR3 DNA: TGTGCCAGCAGCCAACAGGAGTATTCACCCCTCCACTTT; CDR3 protein: CASSQQEYSPLHF
clone size: .; J gene: TRBJ1-1; D gene: .; V gene: TRBV30; CDR3 DNA: TGTGCCTGGAGAGCGGCCCGGGCGGGGAACACTGAAGCTTTCTTT; CDR3 protein: CAWRAARAGNTEAFF
clone size: once; J gene: TRBJ2-7; D gene: TRBD1; V gene: TRBV6-2/TRBV6-3; CDR3 DNA: TGTGCCAGCAGTTATCAGCCGGGACAGGGGGACTACGAGCAGTACTTC; CDR3 protein: CASSYQPGQGDYEQYF